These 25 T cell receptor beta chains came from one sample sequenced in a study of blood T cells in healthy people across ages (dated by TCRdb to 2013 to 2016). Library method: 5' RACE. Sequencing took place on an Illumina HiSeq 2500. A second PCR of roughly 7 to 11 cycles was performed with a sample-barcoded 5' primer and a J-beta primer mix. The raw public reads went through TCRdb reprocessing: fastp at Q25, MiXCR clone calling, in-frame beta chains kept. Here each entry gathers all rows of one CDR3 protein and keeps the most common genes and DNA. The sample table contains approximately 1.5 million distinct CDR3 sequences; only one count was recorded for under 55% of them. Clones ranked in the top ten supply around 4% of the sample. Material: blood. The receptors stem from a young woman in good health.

DNA of the CDR3: TGTGCCATCCAACTCCGGGACAGCTCCTACGAGCAGTACTTC. It is translated as CAIQLRDSSYEQYF. The rearrangement links TRBV28 to TRBJ2-7, with TRBD1 identical over 7 bases. This CDR3 comprises 14 residues. The germline V gene encodes CDR1 MDHEN and CDR2 SYDVKM. With 10 bases clipped from V and 0 bases from J, the junction kept 9 bases outside the gene matches.

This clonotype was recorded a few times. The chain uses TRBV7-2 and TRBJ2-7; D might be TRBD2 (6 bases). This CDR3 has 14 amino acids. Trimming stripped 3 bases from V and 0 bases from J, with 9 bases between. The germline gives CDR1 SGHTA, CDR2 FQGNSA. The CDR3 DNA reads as TGTGCCAGCAGCTTTACGGGAGTCTCCTACGAGCAGTACTTC. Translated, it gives CASSFTGVSYEQYF.

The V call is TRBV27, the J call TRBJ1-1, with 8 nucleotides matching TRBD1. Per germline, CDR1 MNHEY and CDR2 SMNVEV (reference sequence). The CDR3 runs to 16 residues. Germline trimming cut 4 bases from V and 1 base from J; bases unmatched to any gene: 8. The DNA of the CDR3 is TGTGCCAGCAGTTCCCCCCAGGGGGCGACGAACACTGAAGCTTTCTTT. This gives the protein CASSSPQGATNTEAFF.

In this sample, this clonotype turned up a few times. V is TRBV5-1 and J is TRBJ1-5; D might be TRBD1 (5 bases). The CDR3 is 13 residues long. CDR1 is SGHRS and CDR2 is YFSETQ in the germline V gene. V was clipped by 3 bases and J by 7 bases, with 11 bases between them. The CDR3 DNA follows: TGCGCCAGCAGCTGGGGAGCAGGGCAGCCCCAGCATTTT. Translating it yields CASSWGAGQPQHF.

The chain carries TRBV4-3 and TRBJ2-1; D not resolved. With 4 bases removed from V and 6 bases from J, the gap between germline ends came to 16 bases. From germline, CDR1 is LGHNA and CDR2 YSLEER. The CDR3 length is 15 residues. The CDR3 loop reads CASSPEAQTCNEQFF. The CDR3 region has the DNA TGCGCCAGCAGCCCAGAAGCACAGACCTGCAATGAGCAGTTCTTC.

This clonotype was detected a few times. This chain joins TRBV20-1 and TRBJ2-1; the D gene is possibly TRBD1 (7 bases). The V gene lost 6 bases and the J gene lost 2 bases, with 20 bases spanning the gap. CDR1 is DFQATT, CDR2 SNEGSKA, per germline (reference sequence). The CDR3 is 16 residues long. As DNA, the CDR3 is TGCAGTGCGGCGCGGGGAACAGGGGCTACCTACAATGAGCAGTTCTTC. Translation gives CSAARGTGATYNEQFF.

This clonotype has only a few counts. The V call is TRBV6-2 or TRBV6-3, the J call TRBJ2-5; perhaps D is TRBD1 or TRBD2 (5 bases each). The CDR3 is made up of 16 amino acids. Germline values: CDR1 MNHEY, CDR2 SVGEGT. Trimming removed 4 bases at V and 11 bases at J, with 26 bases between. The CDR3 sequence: CASSSNDRSPHGEQYF. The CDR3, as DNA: TGTGCCAGCAGTTCCAACGACAGATCCCCTCACGGGGAGCAGTACTTC.

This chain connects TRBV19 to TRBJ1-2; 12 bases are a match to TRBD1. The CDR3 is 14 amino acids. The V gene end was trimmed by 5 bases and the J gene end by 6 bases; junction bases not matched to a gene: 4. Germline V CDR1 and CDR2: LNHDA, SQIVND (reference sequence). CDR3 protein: CASSSWDRGHGYTF. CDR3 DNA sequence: TGTGCCAGTAGTTCCTGGGACAGGGGGCATGGCTACACCTTC.

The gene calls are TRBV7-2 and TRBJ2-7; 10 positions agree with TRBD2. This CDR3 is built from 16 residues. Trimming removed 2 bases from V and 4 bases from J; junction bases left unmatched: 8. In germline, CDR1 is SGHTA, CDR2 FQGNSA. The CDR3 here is CASSLILTSGAYEQYF. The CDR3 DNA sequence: TGTGCCAGCAGCTTAATCTTAACTAGCGGGGCTTACGAGCAGTACTTC.

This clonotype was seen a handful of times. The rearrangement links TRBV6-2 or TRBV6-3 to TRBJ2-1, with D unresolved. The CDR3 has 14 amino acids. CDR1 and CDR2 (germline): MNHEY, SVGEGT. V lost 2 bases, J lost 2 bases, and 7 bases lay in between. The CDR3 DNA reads TGTGCCAGCAGTTACCAATCTACCTACAATGAGCAGTTCTTC. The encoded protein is CASSYQSTYNEQFF.

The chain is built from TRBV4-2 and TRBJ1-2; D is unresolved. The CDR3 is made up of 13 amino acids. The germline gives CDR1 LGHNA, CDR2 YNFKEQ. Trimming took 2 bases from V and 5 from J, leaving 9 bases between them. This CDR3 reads CASSQQVLYGYTF. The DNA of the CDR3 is TGTGCCAGCAGCCAACAGGTGCTTTATGGCTACACCTTC.

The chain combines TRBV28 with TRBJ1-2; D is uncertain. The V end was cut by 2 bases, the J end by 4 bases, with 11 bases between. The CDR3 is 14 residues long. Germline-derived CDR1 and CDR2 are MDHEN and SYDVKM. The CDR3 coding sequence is TGTGCCAGCAGTTTACCGGTCGGCACCTATGGCTACACCTTC. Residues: CASSLPVGTYGYTF.

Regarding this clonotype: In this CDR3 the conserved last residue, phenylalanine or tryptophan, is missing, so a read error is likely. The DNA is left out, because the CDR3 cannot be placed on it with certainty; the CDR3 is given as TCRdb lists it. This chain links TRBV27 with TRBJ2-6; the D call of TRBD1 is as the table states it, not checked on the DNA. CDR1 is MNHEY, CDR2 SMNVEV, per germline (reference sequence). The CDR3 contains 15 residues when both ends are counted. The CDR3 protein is CASTQGYSGANVRTV.

CDR3 nucleotide sequence: TGCGCCAGCAGCTCTGGGACACCGAGCTCCTACAATGAGCAGTACTTC. Translating gives CASSSGTPSSYNEQYF. The chain joins TRBV5-1 to TRBJ2-1; weak D call: TRBD1 (6 bases). The J call may be mistaken, given a closer DNA end match to TRBJ2-7. The CDR3 extends over 16 amino acids. CDR1 is SGHRS and CDR2 is YFSETQ in the germline V gene.

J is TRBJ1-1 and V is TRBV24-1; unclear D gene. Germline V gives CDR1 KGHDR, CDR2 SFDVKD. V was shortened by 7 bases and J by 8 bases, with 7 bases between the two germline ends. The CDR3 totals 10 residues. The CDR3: CATRESEAFF. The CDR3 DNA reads TGTGCCACCAGAGAGTCCGAAGCTTTCTTT.

Here the CDR3 reads CATGGLAGRYTDTQYF. CDR3 nucleotides: TGTGCCACCGGGGGACTAGCGGGACGCTACACAGATACGCAGTATTTT. The rearrangement joins TRBV24-1 to TRBJ2-3, with TRBD2 matching 13 bases. Germline values: CDR1 KGHDR, CDR2 SFDVKD. The CDR3 consists of 16 residues. Trimming removed 9 bases from V and 2 bases from J; junction bases left unmatched: 7.

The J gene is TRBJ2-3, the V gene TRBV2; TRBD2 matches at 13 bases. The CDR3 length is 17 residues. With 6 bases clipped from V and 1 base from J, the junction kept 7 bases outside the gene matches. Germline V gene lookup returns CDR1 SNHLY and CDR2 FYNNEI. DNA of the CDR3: TGTGCCAGCAGCAAAGGACTAGCGGGAGCGGGCACAGATACGCAGTATTTT. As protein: CASSKGLAGAGTDTQYF.

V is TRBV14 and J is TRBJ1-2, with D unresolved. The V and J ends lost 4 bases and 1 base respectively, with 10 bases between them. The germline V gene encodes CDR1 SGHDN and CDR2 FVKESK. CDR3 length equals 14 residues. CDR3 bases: TGTGCCAGCAGCCCGGACGGAATTAACTATGGCTACACCTTC. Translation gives CASSPDGINYGYTF.

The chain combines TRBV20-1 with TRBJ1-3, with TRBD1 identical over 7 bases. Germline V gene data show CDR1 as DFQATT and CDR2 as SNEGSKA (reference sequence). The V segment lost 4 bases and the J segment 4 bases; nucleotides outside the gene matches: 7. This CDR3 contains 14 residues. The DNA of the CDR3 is TGCAGTGCTACCTTTGGACAGGACGGAAACACCATATATTTT. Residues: CSATFGQDGNTIYF.

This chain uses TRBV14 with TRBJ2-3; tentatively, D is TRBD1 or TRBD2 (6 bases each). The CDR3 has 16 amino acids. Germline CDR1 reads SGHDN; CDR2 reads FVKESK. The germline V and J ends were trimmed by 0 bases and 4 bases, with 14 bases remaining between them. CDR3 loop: CASSQDGGPLADTQYF. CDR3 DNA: TGTGCCAGCAGCCAAGATGGGGGGCCGTTGGCAGATACGCAGTATTTT.

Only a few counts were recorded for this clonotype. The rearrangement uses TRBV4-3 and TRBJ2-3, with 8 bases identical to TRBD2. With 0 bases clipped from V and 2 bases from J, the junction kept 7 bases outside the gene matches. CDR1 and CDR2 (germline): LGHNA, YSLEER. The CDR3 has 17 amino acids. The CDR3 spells CASSQEGAGAPTDTQYF. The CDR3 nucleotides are TGCGCCAGCAGCCAAGAAGGAGCGGGGGCCCCCACAGATACGCAGTATTTT.

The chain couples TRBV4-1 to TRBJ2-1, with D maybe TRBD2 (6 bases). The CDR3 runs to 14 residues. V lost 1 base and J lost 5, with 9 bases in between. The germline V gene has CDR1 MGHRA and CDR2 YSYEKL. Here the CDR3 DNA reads TGCGCCAGCAGCCAAGCGGGAGACCACAATGAGCAGTTCTTC. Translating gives CASSQAGDHNEQFF.

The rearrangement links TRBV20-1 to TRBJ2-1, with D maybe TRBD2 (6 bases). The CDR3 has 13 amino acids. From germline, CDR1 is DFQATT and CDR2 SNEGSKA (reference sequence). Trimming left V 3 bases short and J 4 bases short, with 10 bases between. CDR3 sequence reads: CSAREGEYNEQFF. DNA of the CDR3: TGCAGTGCTAGGGAGGGAGAATACAATGAGCAGTTCTTC.

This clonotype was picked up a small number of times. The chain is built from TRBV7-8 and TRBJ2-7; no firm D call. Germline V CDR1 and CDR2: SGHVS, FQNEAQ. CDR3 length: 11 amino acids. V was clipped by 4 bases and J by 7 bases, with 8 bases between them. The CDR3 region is CASSYDGEQYF. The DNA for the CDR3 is TGTGCCAGCAGCTACGACGGTGAGCAGTACTTC.

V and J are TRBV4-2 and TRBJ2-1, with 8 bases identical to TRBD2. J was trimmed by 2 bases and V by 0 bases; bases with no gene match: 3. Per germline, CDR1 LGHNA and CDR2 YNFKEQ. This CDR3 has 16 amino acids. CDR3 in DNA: TGTGCCAGCAGCCAAGATACCGGGAGGGCCTACAATGAGCAGTTCTTC. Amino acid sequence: CASSQDTGRAYNEQFF.